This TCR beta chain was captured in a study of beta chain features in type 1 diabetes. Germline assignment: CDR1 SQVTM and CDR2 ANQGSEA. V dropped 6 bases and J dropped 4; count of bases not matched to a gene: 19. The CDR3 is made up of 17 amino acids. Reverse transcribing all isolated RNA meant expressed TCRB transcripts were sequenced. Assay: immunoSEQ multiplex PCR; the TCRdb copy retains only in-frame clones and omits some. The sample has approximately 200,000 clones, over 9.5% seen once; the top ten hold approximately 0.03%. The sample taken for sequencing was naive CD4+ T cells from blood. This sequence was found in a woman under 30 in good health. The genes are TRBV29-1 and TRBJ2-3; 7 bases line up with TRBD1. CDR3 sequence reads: CSVLNPHRGLIADTQYF. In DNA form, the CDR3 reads TGCAGCGTCCTCAATCCCCACAGGGGCTTAATTGCAGATACGCAGTATTTT.